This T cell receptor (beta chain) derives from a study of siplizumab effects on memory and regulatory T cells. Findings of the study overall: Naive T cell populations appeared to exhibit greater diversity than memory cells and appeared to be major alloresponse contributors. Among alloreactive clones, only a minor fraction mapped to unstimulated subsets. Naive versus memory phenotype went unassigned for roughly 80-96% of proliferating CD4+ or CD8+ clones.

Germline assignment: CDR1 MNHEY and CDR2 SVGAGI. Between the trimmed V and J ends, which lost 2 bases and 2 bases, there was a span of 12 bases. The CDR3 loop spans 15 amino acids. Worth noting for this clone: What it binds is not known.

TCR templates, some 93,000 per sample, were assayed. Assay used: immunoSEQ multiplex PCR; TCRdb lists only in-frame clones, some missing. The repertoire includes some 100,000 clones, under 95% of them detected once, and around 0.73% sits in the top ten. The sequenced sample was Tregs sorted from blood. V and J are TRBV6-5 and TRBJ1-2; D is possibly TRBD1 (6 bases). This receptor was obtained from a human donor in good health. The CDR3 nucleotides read TGTGCCAGCAGTTACGGTGGGGGGCCAAACTATGGCTACACCTTC. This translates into CASSYGGGPNYGYTF.